This T cell receptor (beta chain) was sequenced in a study of T cell changes during pregnancy in multiple sclerosis (dated by TCRdb to between 2018 and 2021). General notes on the study: In women with multiple sclerosis, the researchers looked at how the T cell repertoire shifted as pregnancy progressed.

Libraries were constructed by the immunoSEQ multiplex PCR assay. The source is immuneACCESS, and TCRdb retained only in-frame sequences with V and J called. Part of the clones is not carried over; for the studies checked, unresolved V genes explain less than half of this, and the remainder is unexplained. The sample includes approximately 93,000 clones, with approximately 90% observed a single time. More than 1.5% of the sample is taken by the ten largest. This clone appeared once. Its antigen is not yet known. No base quality information exists; no much larger clone differs at one position. Deletion took 6 bases off V and 3 bases off J, with a span of 11 bases between the germline ends. The germline V gene yields SNHLY for CDR1 and FYNNEI for CDR2. The CDR3 contains 14 residues, cysteine and phenylalanine counted. Only CDR3 DNA remains: 42 bases, in frame from the first base.

Sequencing was performed on peripheral blood, taken in the first trimester of pregnancy. This receptor chain uses TRBV2 and TRBJ1-4, with a weak D call of TRBD1 (6 bases match). The source of this sequence is a female donor in good health, enrolled as a control in a pregnancy study. The encoded CDR3 is CASSTGTPNEKLFF. The nucleotide sequence is TGTGCCAGCAGCACCGGGACACCTAATGAAAAACTGTTTTTT.